This T cell receptor (beta chain) was documented in a study of beta chain features in type 1 diabetes. Points from the study as a whole: More deletions and fewer insertions at VDJ junctions were found in patients with type 1 diabetes. High TCR expression in some cells could lead to their over-representation in cDNA sequencing.

Expressed TCRB transcripts got sequenced, as all isolated RNA was reverse transcribed. Here immunoSEQ multiplex PCR was the method, and the copy in TCRdb shows in-frame clones only, minus some. The sample includes 250,000 to 350,000 clones, about 11% seen only once; the top ten take more than 0.015%. The V and J ends lost 7 bases and 5 bases, in that order; junction bases with no gene match: 10. CDR1 is ENHRY, CDR2 SYGVKD, per germline. The CDR3 spans 16 residues. There are a few counts of this clone. Its matching antigen is unknown. The source material was naive CD4+ T cells from blood. This clonotype originated in a woman aged 25-40 years in good health. The chain is built from TRBV10-3 and TRBJ2-3, with 12 nucleotides matching TRBD2. CDR3 loop: CAITSRTSGTGDTQYF. CDR3 DNA: TGTGCCATCACCTCTCGGACTAGCGGGACCGGAGATACGCAGTATTTT.